This entry lists 9 T cell receptor beta chains sequenced from one sample in a study of shared clonotypes between healthy human individuals. Here immunoSEQ multiplex PCR was the method, and the copy in TCRdb shows in-frame clones only, minus some. Among more than 2,000,000 clones listed, 90% to 95% were seen once. Sequencing input: naive CD4+ T cells sorted from blood. Documented subset: CD45RA+ positively selected. The receptors here all came from a man aged 18 to 29 in good health.

This clone has a handful of counts. Other nucleotide sequences in the sample specify the same CDR3. This sequence joins TRBV28 and TRBJ1-5, with D uncertain. V dropped 6 bases and J dropped 0 bases, with 3 bases sitting between them. CDR3 length: 12 amino acids. Germline lookup yields CDR1 MDHEN and CDR2 SYDVKM. CDR3 region: CASRGSNQPQHF. The CDR3 coding sequence is TGTGCCAGCAGGGGTAGCAATCAGCCCCAGCATTTT. The complete variable domain, with remaining parts taken from reference TRBV28 and TRBJ1-5, reads DVKVTQSSRYLVKRTGEKVFLECVQDMDHENMFWYRQDPGLGLRLIYFSYDVKMKEKGDIPEGYSVSREKKERFSLILESASTNQTSMYLCASRGSNQPQHFGDGTRLSIL.

The rearrangement joins TRBV19 to TRBJ1-3, with TRBD1 matching 8 bases. The junction had 4 bases not matched to a gene; V was cut back by 6 bases and J by 0 bases. Looked up from germline, CDR1 is LNHDA and CDR2 is SQIVND (reference sequence). CDR3 size: 15 residues. The CDR3 reads CASSRTGGSGNTIYF. The CDR3, as DNA: TGTGCCAGTAGCCGAACAGGGGGCTCTGGAAACACCATATATTTT.

CDR3 bases: TGTGCCAGCAGCTCGCAACAGGGGGCTAATTCACCCCTCCACTTT. It is translated as CASSSQQGANSPLHF. V gene TRBV7-9 combines with J gene TRBJ1-6; 9 bases agree with TRBD1. The germline V gene has CDR1 SEHNR and CDR2 FQNEAQ (reference sequence). The CDR3 covers 15 residues. V shed 4 bases and J 6 bases; nucleotides not matched to a gene: 4.

The chain recombines TRBV9 with TRBJ1-4; no clear D gene. V was shortened by 0 bases and J by 0 bases, with 9 bases between the two germline ends. Germline CDR1 and CDR2: SGDLS and YYNGEE. This CDR3 region has 16 residues. CDR3 sequence reads: CASSVDSGATNEKLFF. The CDR3 DNA follows: TGTGCCAGCAGCGTAGACAGCGGTGCAACTAATGAAAAACTGTTTTTT.

The rearrangement uses TRBV5-1 and TRBJ1-2, with TRBD1 matching 9 bases. The CDR3 runs to 17 residues. J was trimmed by 8 bases and V by 1 base; bases with no gene match: 15. Germline V lookup: CDR1 SGHRS, CDR2 YFSETQ. In nucleotides, the CDR3 is TGCGCCAGCAGCTTGTCGGGACCGGGACAGGGAGTGAAAGGCTACACCTTC. Protein: CASSLSGPGQGVKGYTF.

The J gene is TRBJ1-5, the V gene TRBV5-5; weak D call: TRBD1 (5 bases). The CDR3 sequence is 14 residues long. The V end was cut by 0 bases, the J end by 14 bases, with 18 bases between. Germline V gene data show CDR1 as SGHKS and CDR2 as YYEKEE (reference sequence). CDR3: CASSLGQGREVEHF. CDR3 in DNA: TGTGCCAGCAGCTTGGGTCAGGGAAGGGAGGTCGAGCATTTT.

The gene calls are TRBV11-2 and TRBJ1-3; 7 bases match TRBD1. After removal of 1 base from V and 0 bases from J, the junction contained 12 bases not matched to a gene. This CDR3 is built from 19 residues. Germline V gene sequence: CDR1 SGHAT, CDR2 FQNNGV. Here the CDR3 reads CASSLVVRDSFFSGNTIYF. The CDR3 DNA reads as TGTGCCAGCAGCTTAGTGGTTCGGGACAGTTTTTTCTCTGGAAACACCATATATTTT.

The chain carries TRBV28 and TRBJ1-4, with 8 nucleotides matching TRBD1. Trimming at V came to 6 bases and at J to 8 bases, leaving 5 bases not matched to a gene. Germline CDR1 is MDHEN and CDR2 is SYDVKM. This CDR3 is 13 amino acids long. Here the CDR3 reads CASRDRAREKLFF. As DNA, the CDR3 is TGTGCCAGCAGGGACAGGGCACGAGAAAAACTGTTTTTT.

CDR3 loop: CASSLSQEAFF. CDR3 nucleotide sequence: TGTGCCAGCAGCTTATCTCAAGAAGCTTTCTTT. The rearrangement uses TRBV7-2 and TRBJ1-1; the D is unclear. CDR1 and CDR2 (germline): SGHTA, FQGNSA. The V gene lost 2 bases and the J gene lost 8 bases, with 6 bases spanning the gap. The CDR3 is 11 amino acids. The full variable domain, its missing parts supplied by reference TRBV7-2 and TRBJ1-1, is GAGVSQSPSNKVTEKGKDVELRCDPISGHTALYWYRQSLGQGLEFLIYFQGNSAPDKSGLPSDRFSAERTGGSVSTLTIQRTQQEDSAVYLCASSLSQEAFFGQGTRLTVV.